The T cell receptor beta chain described here comes from a study of T-cell reconstitution after alpha-beta-depleted transplantation in children. A TCRbeta library incorporating unique molecular identifiers was prepared. TCRdb itself ran the PCR reads through MiXCR, one entry per CDR3 protein. The sample lists 700,000 to 950,000 distinct CDR3 sequences, roughly 16% occurring once. V shed 3 bases, J shed 7 bases, and the junction held 16 bases outside the gene matches. Germline-derived CDR1 and CDR2 are DFQATT and SNEGSKA (reference sequence). The CDR3 loop spans 17 amino acids. The rearrangement joins TRBV20-1 to TRBJ2-1; TRBD2 matches 9 bases. This TCR was sampled from a male patient between 10 and 17 years old who had a stem cell transplant for acute lymphoblastic leukemia, so the T cells may come from the graft donor. Sequenced here: PBMCs, mostly from graft donor cells, sampled 360 days after TCRalphabeta/CD19-depleted stem cell transplant. CDR3 sequence: CSARTPTSGVGGNEQFF. DNA of the CDR3: TGCAGTGCTAGGACCCCGACTAGCGGAGTCGGGGGGAATGAGCAGTTCTTC.